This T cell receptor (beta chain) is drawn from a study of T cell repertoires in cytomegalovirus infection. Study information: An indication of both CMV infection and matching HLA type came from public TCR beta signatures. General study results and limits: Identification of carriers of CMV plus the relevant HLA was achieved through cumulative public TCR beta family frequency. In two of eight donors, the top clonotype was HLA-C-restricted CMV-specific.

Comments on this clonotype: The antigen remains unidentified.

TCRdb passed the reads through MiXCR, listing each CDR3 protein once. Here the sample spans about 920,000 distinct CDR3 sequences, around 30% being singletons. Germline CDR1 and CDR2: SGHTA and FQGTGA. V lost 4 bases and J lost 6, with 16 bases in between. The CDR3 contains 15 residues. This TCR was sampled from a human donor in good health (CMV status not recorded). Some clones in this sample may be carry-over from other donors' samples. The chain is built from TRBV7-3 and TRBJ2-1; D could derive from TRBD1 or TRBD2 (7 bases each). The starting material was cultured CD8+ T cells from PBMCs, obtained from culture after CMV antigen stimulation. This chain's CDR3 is CASSSDREGFNEQFF. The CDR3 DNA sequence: TGTGCCAGCAGCTCCGACAGGGAGGGTTTCAATGAGCAGTTCTTC.